This entry is about one T cell receptor beta chain. Its antigen is not known. The CDR3 consists of 15 residues. The germline CDR1 and CDR2 sequences are MGHDK and SYGVNS. V was shortened by 1 base and J by 0 bases, with 6 bases between the two germline ends. Everyone in the study who had HIV was treated in the United States. This sample was taken from a study of long-term antiretroviral therapy in people with HIV. Study summary: It was about a decade after the earliest samples that the 2015 immediate-ART recommendation appeared.

Version v3.0 of the immunoSEQ assay ran at survey level. Some clones are missing from TCRdb's copy, which holds only in-frame ones; the method was immunoSEQ multiplex PCR. The sample records 13,000 to 15,000 clones, about 82% being singletons. Overall study results and limits: Post-ART samples showed increased diversity that remained below transplant donor control levels. Clones that expanded before ART (that is, prior to treatment) dominated the repertoire at all time points.

The input for sequencing was unsorted PBMCs, taken 1.8 years before starting antiretroviral therapy. The V and J genes are TRBV25-1 and TRBJ2-2; unclear D gene. The TCR was taken from a woman aged 40 to 55 with HIV. The DNA for the CDR3 is TGTGCCAGCAGTGAATCGATAGCGAACACCGGGGAGCTGTTTTTT. It is translated as CASSESIANTGELFF.